This TCR beta chain was observed in a study of cytomegalovirus exposure and HLA in healthy donors. For this clone: Antigen: not known.

Samples came from healthy bone marrow donors. Both 60 Vbeta primers and 13 Jbeta primers went into the PCR. Only in-frame clones appear in the TCRdb table, and some are missing; sequencing was by immunoSEQ multiplex PCR. The sample holds more than 150,000 clones, 79% seen once. Germline values: CDR1 MDHEN, CDR2 SYDVKM. This CDR3 is built from 11 residues. V was cut by 8 bases and J by 5 bases, with 8 bases left in between. Study-wide findings and caveats: In all likelihood, a cluster of highly shared sequence variants was a sequencing artifact. Within an earlier analysis, most TCR beta V segments proved productive either about 87% or about 30% of the time. Relative to equally common others, HLA-associated TCR beta chains showed greater clonal expansion in a later analysis.

This TCR came from a girl aged 10-17 years in good health and CMV-seropositive. The rearrangement joins TRBV28 to TRBJ2-3; weak D call: TRBD1 (5 bases). The sequenced material came from PBMCs. The CDR3 sequence: CASAGLDTQYF. As DNA, the CDR3 is TGTGCCAGCGCAGGGCTAGATACGCAGTATTTT.